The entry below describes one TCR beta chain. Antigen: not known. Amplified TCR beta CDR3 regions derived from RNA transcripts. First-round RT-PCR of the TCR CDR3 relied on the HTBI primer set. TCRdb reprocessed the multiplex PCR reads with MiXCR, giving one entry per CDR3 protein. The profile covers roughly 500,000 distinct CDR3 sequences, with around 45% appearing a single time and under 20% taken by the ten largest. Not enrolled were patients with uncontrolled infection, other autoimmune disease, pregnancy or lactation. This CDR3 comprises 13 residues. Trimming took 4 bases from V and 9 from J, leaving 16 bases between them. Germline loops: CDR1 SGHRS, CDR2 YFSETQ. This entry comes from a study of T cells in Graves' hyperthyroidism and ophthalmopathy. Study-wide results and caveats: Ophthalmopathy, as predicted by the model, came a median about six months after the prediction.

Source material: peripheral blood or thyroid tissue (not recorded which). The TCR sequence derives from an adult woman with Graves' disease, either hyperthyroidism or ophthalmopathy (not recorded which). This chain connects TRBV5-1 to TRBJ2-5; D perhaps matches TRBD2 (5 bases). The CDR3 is CASSDGAVGAQYF. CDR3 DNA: TGCGCCAGCAGCGATGGAGCGGTTGGGGCCCAGTACTTC.